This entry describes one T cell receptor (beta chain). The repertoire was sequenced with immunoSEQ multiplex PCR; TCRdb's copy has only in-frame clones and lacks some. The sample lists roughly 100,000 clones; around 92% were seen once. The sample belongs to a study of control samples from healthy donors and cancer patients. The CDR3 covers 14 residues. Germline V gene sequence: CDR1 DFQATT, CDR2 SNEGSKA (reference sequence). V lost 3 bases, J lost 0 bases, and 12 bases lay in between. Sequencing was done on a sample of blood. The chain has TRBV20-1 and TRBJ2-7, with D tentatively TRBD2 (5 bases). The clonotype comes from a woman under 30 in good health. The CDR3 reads CSASRPGGSYEQYF. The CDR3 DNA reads TGCAGTGCTAGTCGGCCAGGAGGCTCCTACGAGCAGTACTTC.